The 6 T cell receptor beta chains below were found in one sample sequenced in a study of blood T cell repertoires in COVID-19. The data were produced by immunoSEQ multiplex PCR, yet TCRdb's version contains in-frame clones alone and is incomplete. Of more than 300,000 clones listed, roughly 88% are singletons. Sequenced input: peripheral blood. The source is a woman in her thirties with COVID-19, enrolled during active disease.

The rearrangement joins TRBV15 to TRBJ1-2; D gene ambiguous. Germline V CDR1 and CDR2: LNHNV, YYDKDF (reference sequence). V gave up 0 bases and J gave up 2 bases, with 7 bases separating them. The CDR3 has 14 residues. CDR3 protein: CATSRDHRNYGYTF. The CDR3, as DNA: TGTGCCACCAGCAGAGATCACCGGAACTATGGCTACACCTTC.

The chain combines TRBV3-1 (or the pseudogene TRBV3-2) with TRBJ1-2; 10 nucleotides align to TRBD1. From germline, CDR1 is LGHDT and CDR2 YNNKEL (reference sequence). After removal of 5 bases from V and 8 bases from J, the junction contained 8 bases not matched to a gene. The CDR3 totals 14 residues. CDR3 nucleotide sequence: TGTGCCAGCAGCTACCCGGGACAGGGGTTCGGCTACACCTTC. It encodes CASSYPGQGFGYTF.

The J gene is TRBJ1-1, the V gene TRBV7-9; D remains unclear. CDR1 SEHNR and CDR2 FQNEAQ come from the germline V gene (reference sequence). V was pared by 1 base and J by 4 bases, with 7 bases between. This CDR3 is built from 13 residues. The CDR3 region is CASSLGAPTEAFF. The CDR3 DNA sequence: TGTGCCAGCAGCTTAGGGGCTCCCACTGAAGCTTTCTTT.

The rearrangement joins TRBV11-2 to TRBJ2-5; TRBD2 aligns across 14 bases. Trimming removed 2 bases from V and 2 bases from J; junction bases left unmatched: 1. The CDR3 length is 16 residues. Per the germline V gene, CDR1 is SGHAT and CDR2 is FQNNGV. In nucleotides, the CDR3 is TGTGCCAGCAGCTTATGGACTAGCGGGGGGCAAGAGACCCAGTACTTC. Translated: CASSLWTSGGQETQYF.

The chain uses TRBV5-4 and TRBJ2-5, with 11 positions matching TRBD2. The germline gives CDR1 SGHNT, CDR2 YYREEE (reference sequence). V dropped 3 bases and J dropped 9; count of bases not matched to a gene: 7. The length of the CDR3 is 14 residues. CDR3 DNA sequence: TGTGCCAGCAGCTCTAGCGGGGGGCTCGGGGCCCAGTACTTC. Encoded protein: CASSSSGGLGAQYF. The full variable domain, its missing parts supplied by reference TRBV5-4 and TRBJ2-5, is ETGVTQSPTHLIKTRGQQVTLRCSSQSGHNTVSWYQQALGQGPQFIFQYYREEENGRGNFPPRFSGLQFPNYSSELNVNALELDDSALYLCASSSSGGLGAQYFGPGTRLLVL.

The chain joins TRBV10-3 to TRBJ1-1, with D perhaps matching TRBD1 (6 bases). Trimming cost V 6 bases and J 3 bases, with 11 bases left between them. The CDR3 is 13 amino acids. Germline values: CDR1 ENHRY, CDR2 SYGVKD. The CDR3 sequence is CAIRTGSYTEAFF. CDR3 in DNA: TGTGCCATCAGAACAGGGAGTTACACTGAAGCTTTCTTT.